This T cell receptor (beta chain) comes out of a study of blood T cell repertoires in COVID-19. CDR1 is MRHNA and CDR2 is SNTAGT in the germline V gene. CDR3 length: 11 residues. V lost 6 bases to trimming and J lost 4 bases, with 6 bases between them. This clone has a handful of counts. Assay: immunoSEQ multiplex PCR; the TCRdb copy retains only in-frame clones and omits some. In the table there are approximately 240,000 clones, about 90% of which are singletons. Input material: PBMCs or T cells enriched from blood (not recorded which). The chain couples TRBV6-4 to TRBJ1-2; D ambiguous. The sequence was collected from a woman in her 30s with acute COVID-19. The CDR3 is CASRRIYGYTF. In DNA, the CDR3 is TGTGCCAGCAGGAGGATCTATGGCTACACCTTC.